This T cell receptor (beta chain) was captured by sequencing in a study of T-cell reconstitution after alpha-beta-depleted transplantation in children. Whole-study results and caveats: T-cell numbers and diversity one year post-transplant derived largely from freshly generated T cells. Expanded graft clones numbering several hundred reportedly gave rise to alpha-beta T cells about two months after transplant.

Library preparation (for TCRbeta) was performed with unique molecular identifiers. TCRdb itself ran the PCR reads through MiXCR, one entry per CDR3 protein. The table lists 700,000 to 950,000 distinct CDR3 sequences, roughly 15% of them singletons. A note on this clonotype: Its antigen is still unknown.

This CDR3 region has 14 residues. Trimming removed 0 bases at V and 3 bases at J, with 8 bases between. CDR1 and CDR2 (germline): MNHEY, SMNVEV (reference sequence). This TCR was sampled from a male patient between 5 and 17 years old who had a stem cell transplant for acute lymphoblastic leukemia, so the T cells may come from the graft donor. The rearrangement uses TRBV27 and TRBJ1-2; D unresolved. The starting material was PBMCs, mostly from graft donor cells, obtained 360 days after TCRalphabeta/CD19-depleted stem cell transplant. This chain's CDR3 is CASSLSPAYYGYTF. The CDR3 DNA reads as TGTGCCAGCAGTTTATCTCCGGCTTACTATGGCTACACCTTC.